The 27 T cell receptor beta chains below were found in one sample sequenced in a study of cytomegalovirus exposure and HLA in healthy donors (dated by TCRdb to 2015 to 2018). The library was prepared using the immunoSEQ multiplex PCR assay. For the multiplex PCR, a mixture combining 60 forward primers for TCR Vbeta segments and 13 reverse primers for TCR Jbeta segments was used. TCRdb stores this immuneACCESS table with in-frame sequences only. Part of the clones is absent; in the studies checked, under half of the shortfall reflects unresolved V genes, and no reason is known for the rest. The sample table records 120,000 or so clones; about four fifths of these occur just once. The ten top clones hold approximately 9.1% of the sample. Sequencing used PBMCs. The receptor set was obtained from a woman aged 50 to 65 in good health and CMV-seropositive.

The chain has TRBV7-2 and TRBJ2-3; 12 nucleotides match TRBD1. V dropped 5 bases and J dropped 6; count of bases not matched to a gene: 3. The germline gives CDR1 SGHTA, CDR2 FQGNSA. This CDR3 is built from 14 residues. The CDR3 sequence: CASSVGTGGDTQYF. The CDR3 DNA sequence: TGTGCCAGCAGCGTGGGGACAGGGGGCGATACGCAGTATTTT.

The V and J genes are TRBV5-6 and TRBJ2-7; 11 positions match TRBD1. The CDR3 loop spans 15 amino acids. The germline V gene has CDR1 SGHDT and CDR2 YYEEEE. V lost 4 bases to trimming and J lost 2 bases; unmatched junction nucleotides: 5. The CDR3 region is CASSLGQGAAYEQYF. The CDR3, as DNA: TGTGCCAGCAGCCTCGGACAGGGGGCGGCCTACGAGCAGTACTTC.

This clone was seen only a few times. CDR3 in DNA: TGTGCCAGCAGGTGGACTAGCGGGAGGGTAGGGCAAGAGACCCAGTACTTC. It specifies CASRWTSGRVGQETQYF. This sequence joins TRBV27 and TRBJ2-5; TRBD2 agrees at 15 bases. From germline, CDR1 is MNHEY and CDR2 SMNVEV (reference sequence). The CDR3 loop spans 17 amino acids. V shed 6 bases, J shed 2 bases, and the junction held 7 bases outside the gene matches.

This sequence joins TRBV11-3 and TRBJ2-6, with 8 bases matching TRBD2. The V and J ends lost 7 bases and 0 bases, in that order; junction bases with no gene match: 11. The germline gives CDR1 SGHNT, CDR2 YENEEA. This CDR3 spans 18 amino acids. CDR3 residues: CASNPTGGGSSGANVLTF. The CDR3, as DNA: TGTGCCAGCAACCCTACCGGGGGGGGGAGCTCTGGGGCCAACGTCCTGACTTTC.

The rearrangement uses TRBV5-4 and TRBJ2-7; 10 nucleotides align to TRBD2. V gave up 4 bases and J gave up 2 bases; unmatched junction bases: 3. This CDR3 contains 14 residues. CDR1 and CDR2 from the germline V gene are SGHNT and YYREEE (reference sequence). CDR3 amino acids: CASSRSGGAYEQYF. In nucleotides, the CDR3 is TGTGCCAGCAGCAGGAGCGGGGGGGCCTACGAGCAGTACTTC.

CDR3 loop: CASNGRGISGNTIYF. CDR3 nucleotides: TGTGCCAGCAATGGCAGAGGTATCTCTGGAAACACCATATATTTT. The chain has TRBV2 and TRBJ1-3; D is ambiguous. Deletions cut 7 bases from V and 0 bases from J, with 13 bases between. The CDR3 runs to 15 residues. Germline values: CDR1 SNHLY, CDR2 FYNNEI.

This clone was counted once. One junction end disagrees with the germline gene, perhaps due to a read error. The chain uses TRBV7-7 and TRBJ2-5, with 8 bases lining up with TRBD1. The CDR3 covers 14 residues. Germline V gene lookup returns CDR1 SSHAT and CDR2 FNYEAQ (reference sequence). The CDR3 sequence is CASSLITGGETQYF. The CDR3 DNA sequence: TGTGCTAGCAGCTTAATTACAGGGGGAGAGACCCAGTACTTC.

CDR3 sequence reads: CASSPRGSGGKQETQYF. The DNA of the CDR3 is TGTGCCAGCAGCCCTCGCGGTAGCGGGGGGAAGCAAGAGACCCAGTACTTC. This chain connects TRBV5-4 to TRBJ2-5, with 10 bases that match TRBD2. CDR3 size: 17 residues. Unmatched junction bases numbered 11, after V lost 4 bases and J lost 2 bases. Germline assignment: CDR1 SGHNT and CDR2 YYREEE (reference sequence).

The chain links TRBV2 to TRBJ2-1, with D hard to call. The CDR3 extends over 12 amino acids. Between the trimmed V and J ends, which lost 9 bases and 0 bases, there was a span of 6 bases. Germline CDR1 reads SNHLY; CDR2 reads FYNNEI. The DNA of the CDR3 is TGTGCCAGTCTAACCTCCTACAATGAGCAGTTCTTC. Amino acid sequence: CASLTSYNEQFF.

This chain connects TRBV5-4 to TRBJ1-6; 7 positions agree with TRBD1. V shed 3 bases, J shed 5 bases, and the junction held 5 bases outside the gene matches. The CDR3 runs 15 residues. Per the germline V gene, CDR1 is SGHNT and CDR2 is YYREEE (reference sequence). The CDR3 loop is CASSSSGTDNSPLHF. In nucleotides, the CDR3 is TGTGCCAGCAGCTCGTCCGGGACAGATAATTCACCCCTCCACTTT.

The V gene is TRBV6-1, the J gene TRBJ2-2; TRBD1 aligns across 8 bases. Germline V CDR1 and CDR2: MNHNS, SASEGT. Trimming at V came to 2 bases and at J to 4 bases, leaving 3 bases not matched to a gene. The CDR3 length is 15 residues. CDR3 loop: CASSERTGRTGELFF. The CDR3 DNA reads as TGTGCCAGCAGTGAAAGGACAGGGCGCACCGGGGAGCTGTTTTTT.

The V gene is TRBV11-3, the J gene TRBJ2-1; 9 nucleotides agree with TRBD2. CDR3 length equals 15 residues. V lost 1 base, J lost 13 bases, and 11 bases stayed unmatched. CDR1 is SGHNT and CDR2 is YENEEA in the germline V gene. The DNA for the CDR3 is TGTGCCAGCAGCTTAGTCGGTCCGAGCGGGGGGTCCCAGTTCTTC. Translation gives CASSLVGPSGGSQFF.

This sequence joins TRBV14 and TRBJ2-2; TRBD2 is a possible D gene (5 bases). The CDR3 sequence is 13 residues long. The V end was cut by 6 bases, the J end by 3 bases, with 8 bases between. Looked up from germline, CDR1 is SGHDN and CDR2 is FVKESK. The CDR3 loop is CASSLEDTGELFF. DNA for the CDR3: TGTGCCAGCAGTTTGGAGGACACCGGGGAGCTGTTTTTT.

This chain uses TRBV5-4 with TRBJ2-5; D may be TRBD1 (5 bases). With 4 bases removed from V and 5 bases from J, the gap between germline ends came to 15 bases. This CDR3 has 14 amino acids. CDR1 is SGHNT and CDR2 is YYREEE in the germline V gene (reference sequence). The CDR3 spells CASSPNQGWETQYF. The CDR3 DNA reads TGTGCCAGCAGCCCAAACCAGGGTTGGGAGACCCAGTACTTC.

The chain has TRBV15 and TRBJ2-7; tentatively, D is TRBD1 (5 bases). Between the trimmed V and J ends, which lost 0 bases and 0 bases, there was a span of 9 bases. CDR1 and CDR2 (germline): LNHNV, YYDKDF (reference sequence). There are 15 residues in the CDR3. DNA for the CDR3: TGTGCCACCAGCAGAGATCCAGGGCCCTCCTACGAGCAGTACTTC. Its protein is CATSRDPGPSYEQYF.

This clone was counted a few times. The chain employs TRBV18 and TRBJ2-7; 9 bases are a match to TRBD1. There are 18 residues in the CDR3. V lost 0 bases and J lost 3; bases outside the gene matches: 12. Per germline, CDR1 KGHSH and CDR2 LQKENI. CDR3 bases: TGTGCCAGCTCACCACCACGCGGGACAGGGACGAAGGACTACGAGCAGTACTTC. Its translation is CASSPPRGTGTKDYEQYF.

The gene calls are TRBV2 and TRBJ2-1; 8 nucleotides align to TRBD1. Germline CDR1 and CDR2: SNHLY and FYNNEI. The CDR3 consists of 15 residues. With V trimmed by 6 bases and J by 6 bases, 10 bases remained unmatched. Here the CDR3 reads CASSQRGQGFNEQFF. CDR3 sequence (DNA): TGTGCCAGCAGCCAGAGAGGACAGGGCTTCAATGAGCAGTTCTTC.

The CDR3 sequence is CASSQAGTFDQPQHF. DNA of the CDR3: TGTGCCAGCAGCCAAGCAGGGACTTTCGATCAGCCCCAGCATTTT. V gene TRBV4-2 combines with J gene TRBJ1-5, with D perhaps TRBD1 (5 bases). CDR3 length: 15 amino acids. Trimming took off 1 base at V and 5 bases at J, with 12 bases between the two ends. Germline V lookup: CDR1 LGHNA, CDR2 YNFKEQ.

This clone was seen just once. This chain joins TRBV1 and TRBJ1-2. TRBV1 is listed as a pseudogene. There are 14 residues in the CDR3. The CDR3 region is CTSSLPSGTFGYTF. CDR3 in DNA: TGCACCAGCAGCCTGCCCTCCGGGACTTTTGGCTACACCTTC.

V gene TRBV4-3 combines with J gene TRBJ2-5; TRBD1 might be the D (6 bases). CDR1 is LGHNA and CDR2 is YSLEER in the germline V gene. The CDR3 is 15 amino acids. With 1 base removed from V and 5 bases from J, the gap between germline ends came to 14 bases. The CDR3 DNA is TGCGCCAGCAGCCAAGTCGGGACAAGGGGGGAGACCCAGTACTTC. Its translation: CASSQVGTRGETQYF.

This clone came up a few times. V and J are TRBV6-4 and TRBJ2-2; possibly TRBD1 for D (6 bases). The CDR3 has 17 residues. V was pared by 0 bases and J by 2 bases, with 13 bases between. The germline V gene has CDR1 MRHNA and CDR2 SNTAGT. CDR3 sequence reads: CASSDSKGTPNTGELFF. The CDR3 DNA is TGTGCCAGCAGTGACTCGAAAGGGACACCCAACACCGGGGAGCTGTTTTTT.

This clone was seen a handful of times. The V gene is TRBV2, the J gene TRBJ1-3; 7 nucleotides match TRBD1. The CDR3 loop spans 15 amino acids. From germline, CDR1 is SNHLY and CDR2 FYNNEI. Trimming at V came to 4 bases and at J to 0 bases, leaving 3 bases not matched to a gene. CDR3 sequence: CASSVDRASGNTIYF. The CDR3 nucleotides are TGTGCCAGCAGTGTCGACAGGGCCTCTGGAAACACCATATATTTT.

The chain carries TRBV5-1 and TRBJ2-5, with D possibly TRBD2 on 6 matching bases. The CDR3 consists of 12 residues. Trimming pared 3 bases from V and 4 bases from J, leaving 7 bases between. Germline CDR1 SGHRS, CDR2 YFSETQ. The CDR3 DNA is TGCGCCAGCAGCTGGAGGGGAGAGACCCAGTACTTC. Its translation is CASSWRGETQYF.

Points on this clone: No conserved phenylalanine or tryptophan is present at the end of the CDR3, so a read error is the likely explanation. J is TRBJ1-2 and V is TRBV27, with TRBD1 identical over 9 bases. CDR3 length equals 15 residues. The V segment lost 4 bases and the J segment 2 bases; nucleotides outside the gene matches: 5. CDR1 and CDR2 (germline): MNHEY, SMNVEV (reference sequence). The CDR3 DNA reads TGTGCCAGCAGTTACGGACAGGGGCGCAACTATGGCTACACCCTC. Protein: CASSYGQGRNYGYTL.

This chain links TRBV11-2 with TRBJ2-5; TRBD1 aligns across 8 bases. CDR3 length equals 15 residues. After removal of 3 bases from V and 1 base from J, the junction contained 4 bases not matched to a gene. Germline V gives CDR1 SGHAT, CDR2 FQNNGV. CDR3 protein: CASSFGQGPQETQYF. In DNA, the CDR3 is TGTGCCAGCAGCTTCGGACAGGGCCCCCAAGAGACCCAGTACTTC.

This chain links TRBV7-2 with TRBJ1-6, with D maybe TRBD1 (6 bases). There are 15 residues in the CDR3. From germline, CDR1 is SGHTA and CDR2 FQGNSA. Deletions cut 1 base from V and 9 bases from J, with 13 bases between. DNA for the CDR3: TGTGCCAGCAGCTTAGGGCAGGGGTACCGTTCACCCCTCCACTTT. This encodes CASSLGQGYRSPLHF.

The rearrangement uses TRBV7-2 and TRBJ2-7; TRBD2 aligns across 10 bases. The germline V gene has CDR1 SGHTA and CDR2 FQGNSA. This CDR3 has 15 residues. The V gene end was trimmed by 3 bases and the J gene end by 6 bases; junction bases not matched to a gene: 8. CDR3 protein: CASSFSGLATIEQYF. CDR3 in DNA: TGTGCCAGCAGCTTCTCGGGACTAGCGACCATCGAGCAGTACTTC. Full variable domain (missing parts from reference TRBV7-2 and TRBJ2-7): GAGVSQSPSNKVTEKGKDVELRCDPISGHTALYWYRQSLGQGLEFLIYFQGNSAPDKSGLPSDRFSAERTGGSVSTLTIQRTQQEDSAVYLCASSFSGLATIEQYFGPGTRLTVT.